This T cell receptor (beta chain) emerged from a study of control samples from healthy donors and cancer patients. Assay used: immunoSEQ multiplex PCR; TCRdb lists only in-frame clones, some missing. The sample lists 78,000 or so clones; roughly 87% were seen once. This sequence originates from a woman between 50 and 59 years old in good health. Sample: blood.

CDR3 loop: CASSQGSGRRTATQYF. The CDR3 DNA is TGCGCCAGCAGCCAGGGTAGCGGGAGAAGAACTGCTACGCAGTATTTT. The chain is built from TRBV5-1 and TRBJ2-3; 9 nucleotides agree with TRBD2. From germline, CDR1 is SGHRS and CDR2 YFSETQ. The length of the CDR3 is 16 residues. Trimming removed 4 bases from V and 8 bases from J; junction bases left unmatched: 14.